Shown below are 20 T cell receptor beta chains from a single sample sequenced in a study of T cell repertoires in cytomegalovirus infection. These receptors' targets are unknown. TCRdb re-analysed the reads in MiXCR, keeping a single row per CDR3 protein. This table holds roughly 990,000 distinct CDR3 sequences, 25% to 40% found once. The sequences come from cultured CD8+ T cells from PBMCs, collected from culture after CMV antigen stimulation. The receptors shown here come from a human donor in good health (CMV status not recorded). Some clones in this sample may be carry-over from other donors' samples.

This sequence joins TRBV27 and TRBJ2-7, with 12 bases matching TRBD2. The germline V gene has CDR1 MNHEY and CDR2 SMNVEV (reference sequence). The CDR3 sequence is 15 residues long. The V segment lost 5 bases and the J segment 6 bases; nucleotides outside the gene matches: 8. The DNA of the CDR3 is TGTGCCAGCAGTATTCTAGCGGGGGGGATCGGCGAGCAGTACTTC. This encodes CASSILAGGIGEQYF.

This chain connects TRBV5-4 to TRBJ2-5; 8 bases fit TRBD1. From germline, CDR1 is SGHNT and CDR2 YYREEE (reference sequence). CDR3 length: 14 residues. With V trimmed by 4 bases and J by 2 bases, 4 bases remained unmatched. CDR3 sequence reads: CASSPGGEQETQYF. CDR3 in DNA: TGTGCCAGCAGCCCAGGGGGCGAACAAGAGACCCAGTACTTC.

The J gene is TRBJ2-7, the V gene TRBV5-4; no reliable D call. The CDR3 sequence is 15 residues long. V was clipped by 3 bases and J by 0 bases, with 13 bases between them. Germline V lookup: CDR1 SGHNT, CDR2 YYREEE (reference sequence). The CDR3 reads CASSSPDGSSYEQYV. DNA of the CDR3: TGTGCCAGCAGCTCCCCGGACGGTTCCTCCTACGAGCAGTACGTC.

In its sample, this clonotype was seen a few times. A junction boundary mismatches the germline segment, possibly from a read error. The chain carries TRBV7-6 and TRBJ2-3, with TRBD2 identical over 8 bases. Germline V CDR1 and CDR2: SGHVS, FNYEAQ. The CDR3 is 15 residues long. This chain's CDR3 is CASSLELADTDTQYF. As DNA, the CDR3 is TGTGCTAGCAGCTTAGAACTAGCGGACACAGATACGCAGTATTTT.

This clonotype was detected many times. The chain has TRBV3-1 and TRBJ1-1; D remains ambiguous. Looked up from germline, CDR1 is LGHDT and CDR2 is YNNKEL (reference sequence). There are 13 residues in the CDR3. With 1 base removed from V and 10 bases from J, the gap between germline ends came to 13 bases. CDR3 in amino acids: CASSQGGSDVAFF. CDR3 in DNA: TGTGCCAGCAGCCAAGGAGGATCCGATGTAGCTTTCTTT.

CDR3 nucleotide sequence: TGTGCCAGTAGTATAGGGGGCGGACTAGCGGGGGGAAACACAGATACGCAGTATTTT. It is translated as CASSIGGGLAGGNTDTQYF. The chain combines TRBV19 with TRBJ2-3; 14 bases map to TRBD2. Germline CDR1 is LNHDA and CDR2 is SQIVND (reference sequence). The V and J ends lost 1 base and 2 bases, in that order; junction bases with no gene match: 8. The CDR3 runs to 19 residues.

The chain carries TRBV7-3 and TRBJ1-1; TRBD1 matches 7 bases. Germline loops: CDR1 SGHTA, CDR2 FQGTGA. The CDR3 runs to 12 residues. With 4 bases clipped from V and 10 bases from J, the junction kept 6 bases outside the gene matches. The CDR3 loop reads CASSSQGRGAFF. DNA of the CDR3: TGTGCCAGCAGCTCACAGGGGCGTGGAGCTTTCTTT.

The chain recombines TRBV6-1 with TRBJ2-2; D unclear. The CDR3 contains 15 residues. CDR1 and CDR2 from the germline V gene are MNHNS and SASEGT. Between the trimmed V and J ends, which lost 6 bases and 0 bases, there was a span of 11 bases. This chain's CDR3 is CASSLPDPNTGELFF. The CDR3 DNA follows: TGTGCCAGCAGCCTTCCTGATCCGAACACCGGGGAGCTGTTTTTT.

This clonotype was recorded at least ten times. The rearrangement links TRBV6-5 to TRBJ2-1; 9 bases align to TRBD1. The trim removed 0 bases at V and 4 bases at J, leaving 4 bases unmatched. The CDR3 sequence is 16 residues long. Looked up from germline, CDR1 is MNHEY and CDR2 is SVGAGI. As DNA, the CDR3 is TGTGCCAGCAGTTACTCGAGGACAGGGGCTTACAATGAGCAGTTCTTC. It is translated as CASSYSRTGAYNEQFF.

The chain carries TRBV4-3 and TRBJ2-1, with D perhaps TRBD1 (6 bases). This CDR3 contains 16 residues. The germline V and J ends were trimmed by 8 bases and 0 bases, with 17 bases remaining between them. The germline CDR1 and CDR2 sequences are LGHNA and YSLEER. In nucleotides, the CDR3 is TGCGCCAGCGGACCGACAGGCCCGAGCTCCTACAATGAGCAGTTCTTC. Amino acids: CASGPTGPSSYNEQFF.

This clonotype has just a few counts. The chain links TRBV27 to TRBJ2-3, with no clear D. V was cut by 10 bases and J by 3 bases, with 17 bases left in between. Germline CDR1 MNHEY, CDR2 SMNVEV (reference sequence). The CDR3 has 14 residues. Here the CDR3 reads CATSPRWGTDTQYF. The CDR3 bases are TGTGCCACCTCTCCTCGGTGGGGTACAGATACGCAGTATTTT.

A word on this clonotype: No conserved phenylalanine or tryptophan is present at the end of the CDR3, so a read error is the likely explanation. The chain uses TRBV6-2 or TRBV6-3 and TRBJ1-6, with D uncertain. CDR3 length: 14 residues. In germline, CDR1 is MNHEY, CDR2 SVGEGT. Between the trimmed V and J ends, which lost 2 bases and 14 bases, there was a span of 16 bases. CDR3 residues: CASSYGMRTSSLHI. CDR3 sequence (DNA): TGTGCCAGCAGTTACGGGATGAGGACGTCGTCCCTCCACATT.

This clonotype has a count of ten or more. The chain is built from TRBV7-8 and TRBJ1-6; 8 bases are shared with TRBD1. The CDR3 runs to 15 residues. CDR1 is SGHVS and CDR2 is FQNEAQ in the germline V gene. Trimming removed 8 bases from V and 10 bases from J; junction bases left unmatched: 13. This CDR3 reads CASGQSGTGNSPLHF. The CDR3 region has the DNA TGTGCCAGCGGCCAATCCGGGACAGGAAACTCACCCCTCCACTTT.

This clonotype appeared many times. The V gene is TRBV12-3 or TRBV12-4, the J gene TRBJ1-5, with a weak D call TRBD1 (6 bases). V lost 6 bases and J lost 8, with 17 bases in between. This CDR3 contains 14 residues. CDR3 nucleotide sequence: TGTGCCAGCAGGATCAGGGGCCCCAGGGAGCCCCAGCATTTT. This encodes CASRIRGPREPQHF.

The CDR3 here is CASSQYHGQGLDGYTF. The CDR3 nucleotides read TGCGCCAGCAGCCAATACCACGGACAGGGACTCGATGGCTACACCTTC. The chain combines TRBV4-1 with TRBJ1-2; 8 bases match TRBD1. This CDR3 has 16 residues. Trimming at V came to 2 bases and at J to 6 bases, leaving 11 bases not matched to a gene. Germline V gene data show CDR1 as MGHRA and CDR2 as YSYEKL.

This clonotype appeared a few times. V usage is TRBV6-1 and J usage is TRBJ2-7; perhaps TRBD1 as D (5 bases). CDR1 and CDR2 (germline): MNHNS, SASEGT. V lost 5 bases, J lost 5 bases, and 13 bases lay in between. This CDR3 is 13 amino acids long. The CDR3 nucleotides are TGTGCCAGCAGTTTATACCAGGGTCACGAGCAGTACGTC. This codes for CASSLYQGHEQYV.

Of note for this clonotype: A clone one base away is much larger, so this may be a read error. The V gene is TRBV28, the J gene TRBJ2-4; 10 nucleotides agree with TRBD2. This CDR3 has 17 residues. Germline CDR1 reads MDHEN; CDR2 reads SYDVKM. CDR3 in DNA: TGTGCCAGCAGTTTAACGAGACTAGCGGGCGCCAAAAACTTTCAGTACTTC. Amino acids: CASSLTRLAGAKNFQYF.

V gene TRBV6-5 combines with J gene TRBJ2-1, with D unclear. CDR3 length equals 14 residues. V lost 2 bases and J 4 bases, leaving 9 bases between the germline ends. CDR1 MNHEY and CDR2 SVGAGI come from the germline V gene. CDR3: CASSYTTTYNEQFF. Here the CDR3 DNA reads TGTGCCAGCAGTTACACCACTACATACAATGAGCAGTTCTTC.

This clonotype was detected many times. The chain carries TRBV6-1 and TRBJ2-1; D not resolved. Germline V lookup: CDR1 MNHNS, CDR2 SASEGT. The germline V and J ends were trimmed by 0 bases and 5 bases, with 5 bases remaining between them. The length of the CDR3 is 13 residues. The CDR3 DNA reads as TGTGCCAGCAGTGAAGCTTTGGACAATGAGCAGTTCTTC. It encodes CASSEALDNEQFF.

J is TRBJ2-7 and V is TRBV7-9; D may correspond to TRBD1 or TRBD2 (6 bases each). This CDR3 spans 16 amino acids. Germline loops: CDR1 SEHNR, CDR2 FQNEAQ (reference sequence). CDR3 residues: CVSSPRRGASFYEQYV. CDR3 nucleotides: TGTGTCAGCAGCCCAAGGAGGGGGGCAAGTTTCTACGAGCAGTACGTC.